A selection of T cell receptor beta chains follows, all from one sample in a study of beta chain features in type 1 diabetes. This table comes from immunoSEQ multiplex PCR, and its TCRdb copy is limited to in-frame clones, with some not included. The repertoire holds roughly 220,000 clones, with 16% as singletons. The source material was naive CD4+ T cells from blood. The receptors originated from a man aged 30 to 45 with type 1 diabetes. Both conserved end residues are part of each CDR3. A D gene is named only where the DNA matches it firmly. Expanded clones get a size class; other rows say once, few or many, or leave the size out.

j_call,clone_size,v_call,d_call,cdr3_nt,cdr3_aa
TRBJ2-7,NA,TRBV29-1,TRBD2,TGCAGCGTTAGGAGCTCGGGGGGGCGGCTCAGCTCCTACGAGCAGTACTTC,CSVRSSGGRLSSYEQYF
TRBJ2-7,few,TRBV29-1,NA,TGCAGCGTTGTGAGGACCCCTAGTTCCTACGAGCAGTACTTC,CSVVRTPSSYEQYF
TRBJ2-7,few,TRBV20-1,NA,TGCAGCGCTACCTCTCTTTACGAGCAGTACTTC,CSATSLYEQYF
TRBJ2-6,NA,TRBV19,NA,TGTGCCAGTAGCAGCACTTTTGAGGCTACTGGGGCCAACGTCCTGACTTTC,CASSSTFEATGANVLTF
TRBJ2-3,NA,TRBV4-3,NA,TGCGCCAGCAGCCAAGCGTGGTGGGGGACAGATACGCAGTATTTT,CASSQAWWGTDTQYF
TRBJ2-3,NA,TRBV27,TRBD2,TGTGCCAGCAGCCAGCGGGAGGGCCGGGCAGATACGCAGTATTTT,CASSQREGRADTQYF
TRBJ2-4,few,TRBV11-1,TRBD1,TGTGCCAGCAGCTTAGGAGGGACAGTATTTCGAAACATTCAGTACTTC,CASSLGGTVFRNIQYF
TRBJ2-1,NA,TRBV10-3,TRBD1,TGTGCCATAGGACAGGGCAATGAGCAGTTCTTC,CAIGQGNEQFF
TRBJ1-2,few,TRBV4-1,NA,TGCGCCAGCAGCCAAGATACGGGGCAGGGCTACACCTTC,CASSQDTGQGYTF
TRBJ2-4,few,TRBV30,NA,TGTGCCTGGAGTGTCGGAGCGGGACAGATGATTCAGTACTTC,CAWSVGAGQMIQYF
TRBJ2-3,NA,TRBV13,TRBD1,TGTGCCAGCAGCCCCCGTTTGCGGACAGGGAGCACAGATACGCAGTATTTT,CASSPRLRTGSTDTQYF
TRBJ2-2,few,TRBV29-1,NA,TGCAGCGCTCAAGGACATAAGGACACCGGGGAGCTGTTTTTT,CSAQGHKDTGELFF
TRBJ2-1,NA,TRBV28,NA,TGTGCCAGCAGTTTGGCCTCAATCAATGAGCAGTTCTTC,CASSLASINEQFF
TRBJ2-5,few,TRBV7-9,NA,TGTGCCAGCAGCTTCGGGGCAGATCAAGAGACCCAGTACTTC,CASSFGADQETQYF
TRBJ1-5,few,TRBV19,NA,TGTGCCAGTAGTATTTACACCGGACAGTGGAGGCAGCCCCAGCATTTT,CASSIYTGQWRQPQHF
TRBJ2-3,few,TRBV5-1,NA,TGCGCCAGCAGCTCGGCGGGTACGCAGTATTTT,CASSSAGTQYF
TRBJ2-3,NA,TRBV18,NA,TGTGCCAGCTTAGACGAAGTCGGCACAGATACGCAGTATTTT,CASLDEVGTDTQYF
TRBJ2-5,NA,TRBV5-6,TRBD2,TGTGCCAGCAGCGCCGGGACTAGCGGGAGAGTCACCCAGTACTTC,CASSAGTSGRVTQYF
TRBJ2-1,few,TRBV4-3,NA,TGCGCCAGCAGCCCTGACAGCTCCTACAATGAGCAGTTCTTC,CASSPDSSYNEQFF
TRBJ2-1,NA,TRBV10-1,NA,TGCGCCAGCAGTTGGGATAGGCCGTTCTTC,CASSWDRPFF
TRBJ2-1,few,TRBV14,NA,TGTGCCAGCAGCCAAGACAGGGCCTACAATGAGCAGTTCTTC,CASSQDRAYNEQFF
TRBJ2-7,few,TRBV7-2,NA,TGTGCCAGCAGCGCCAGGGGCTCCTCCTACGAGCAGTACTTC,CASSARGSSYEQYF
TRBJ2-7,few,TRBV7-9,NA,TGTGCCAGCAGCTTGAATCAGGGATCCTACGAGCAGTACTTC,CASSLNQGSYEQYF
TRBJ2-1,NA,TRBV30,NA,TGTGCCTGGGCACAGGGTGCCAGCTCCTACAATGAGCAGTTCTTC,CAWAQGASSYNEQFF
TRBJ2-7,NA,TRBV2,NA,TGTGCCAGCGGACAGAGGTACGAGCAGTACTTC,CASGQRYEQYF
TRBJ2-7,NA,TRBV30,NA,TGTGCCTGGAGTCTTAACAGGGTTTACGAGCAGTACTTC,CAWSLNRVYEQYF
TRBJ2-7,few,TRBV6-6,NA,TGTGCCAGCAGTTACTCATTCTACGAGCAGTACTTC,CASSYSFYEQYF
TRBJ2-3,few,TRBV7-9,TRBD2,TGTGCCAGCAGCCCTAGCGGGGGCTACACAGATACGCAGTATTTT,CASSPSGGYTDTQYF
TRBJ2-7,NA,TRBV29-1,NA,TGCAGCGTCTACCCCCAGGGGACCTACGAGCAGTACTTC,CSVYPQGTYEQYF
TRBJ2-3,few,TRBV29-1,TRBD1,TGCAGCTTACAGGGGGCGCGAGGCACAGATACGCAGTATTTT,CSLQGARGTDTQYF
TRBJ2-1,NA,TRBV20-1,NA,TGCAGTGCTACCCACAGCATTGTGCAGTTCTTC,CSATHSIVQFF
TRBJ2-2,few,TRBV9,TRBD2,TGTGCCAGCAGCGTAGTGAGCGGGAGGAACACCGGGGAGCTGTTTTTT,CASSVVSGRNTGELFF
TRBJ2-1,few,TRBV25-1,NA,TGTGCCAGCAGTGGTGTGGGGAGGGGGCAACGCTCCTACAATGAGCAGTTCTTC,CASSGVGRGQRSYNEQFF
TRBJ1-1,few,TRBV2,NA,TGTGCCAGCAGTTACGTAACAGGAGCTTTCTTT,CASSYVTGAFF
TRBJ2-3,NA,TRBV28,TRBD2,TGTGCCAGCGCAACGGGGGGAAGCACAGATACGCAGTATTTT,CASATGGSTDTQYF
TRBJ2-7,few,TRBV5-4,TRBD1,TGTGCCAGCAGCTGGGGACAGGGGCACTCCTACGAGCAGTACTTC,CASSWGQGHSYEQYF
TRBJ1-5,few,TRBV29-1,TRBD1,TGCAGCGTAGGAGGGACAGACAATCAGCCCCAGCATTTT,CSVGGTDNQPQHF
TRBJ2-1,few,TRBV19,NA,TGTGCCAGTAGTATAACGGCTAACTACAATGAGCAGTTCTTC,CASSITANYNEQFF
TRBJ1-1,once,TRBV7-6,TRBD1,TGTGCCAGCAGCCCCAGGGGGCGGGAGAACACTGAAGCTTTCTTT,CASSPRGRENTEAFF
TRBJ1-2,NA,TRBV7-2,TRBD1,TGTGCCAGCAGCTCATTGACAGGGCGGTCGGATGGCTACACCTTC,CASSSLTGRSDGYTF
TRBJ2-3,NA,TRBV25-1,TRBD1,TGTGCCAGCAGTGATGCCGGGACAGACACAGATACGCAGTATTTT,CASSDAGTDTDTQYF
TRBJ2-6,once,TRBV9,NA,TGTGCCAGCAGCGTAGGGGGCGCTGGGGCCAACGTCCTGACTTTC,CASSVGGAGANVLTF
TRBJ2-3,few,TRBV4-1,NA,TGCGCCAGCAGCCAAGACGATCGAAGGGGGACAGATACGCAGTATTTT,CASSQDDRRGTDTQYF
TRBJ2-1,NA,TRBV29-1,TRBD2,TGCAGCGTCCACGGGGCGGGAGGGGATTCCTACAATGAGCAGTTCTTC,CSVHGAGGDSYNEQFF
TRBJ2-2,NA,TRBV18,NA,TGTGCCAGCTCACCTACAAGAACCGGGGAGCTGTTTTTT,CASSPTRTGELFF
TRBJ1-2,NA,TRBV6-5,NA,TGTGCCAGCAGTTATCGAAGGGAAAACTATGGCTACACCTTC,CASSYRRENYGYTF
TRBJ1-5,few,TRBV23-1,NA,TGCGCCAGCAGTCCCCCGGGGGCTCCTAATCAGCCCCAGCATTTT,CASSPPGAPNQPQHF
TRBJ1-1,few,TRBV29-1,NA,TGCAGCGTTGAGGGGAACACTGAAGCTTTCTTT,CSVEGNTEAFF
TRBJ2-5,NA,TRBV11-2,NA,TGTGCCAGCACCCTAGGGGAGACCCAGTACTTC,CASTLGETQYF